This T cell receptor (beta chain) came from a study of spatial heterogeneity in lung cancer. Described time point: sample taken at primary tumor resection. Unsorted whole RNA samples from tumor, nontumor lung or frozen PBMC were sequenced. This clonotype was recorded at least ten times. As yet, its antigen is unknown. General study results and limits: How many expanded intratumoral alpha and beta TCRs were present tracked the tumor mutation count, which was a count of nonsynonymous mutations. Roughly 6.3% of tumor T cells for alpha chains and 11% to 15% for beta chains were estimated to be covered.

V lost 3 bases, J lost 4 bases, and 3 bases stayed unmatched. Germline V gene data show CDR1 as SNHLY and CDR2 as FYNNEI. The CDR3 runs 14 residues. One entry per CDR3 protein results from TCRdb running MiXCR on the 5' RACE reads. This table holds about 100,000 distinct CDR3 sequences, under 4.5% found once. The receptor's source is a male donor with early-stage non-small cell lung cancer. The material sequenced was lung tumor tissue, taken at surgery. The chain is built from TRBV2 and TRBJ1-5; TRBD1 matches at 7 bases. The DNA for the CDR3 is TGTGCCAGCAGTGAGGGACAGAGAAATCAGCCCCAGCATTTT. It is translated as CASSEGQRNQPQHF. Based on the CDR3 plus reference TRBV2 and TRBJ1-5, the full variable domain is EPEVTQTPSHQVTQMGQEVILRCVPISNHLYFYWYRQILGQKVEFLVSFYNNEISEKSEIFDDQFSVERPDGSNFTLKIRSTKLEDSAMYFCASSEGQRNQPQHFGDGTRLSIL.